The T cell receptor beta chain under discussion was sequenced for a study of OX40 agonist ivuxolimab in advanced cancers. In regard to this clone: The antigen is not known.

Broader study findings: Expanded clones were, on average, more numerous among CD8+ T cells than CD4+. Partly responding patients at 0.1-3.0 mg/kg showed some of the smallest clonal expansion. Blood T cells, both CD4+ and CD8+, expanded clonally by week 6 at 0.1 to 3.0 mg/kg.

Sequencing used immunoSEQ multiplex PCR; TCRdb keeps in-frame clones, though not all of them. The repertoire consists of about 40,000 clones, with 88% occurring once and the leading ten covering roughly an eighth. People who had autoimmune disease history or systemic immunosuppression were excluded. This CDR3 region has 16 residues. Trimming at V came to 4 bases and at J to 6 bases, leaving 8 bases not matched to a gene. From germline, CDR1 is SGHVS and CDR2 FNYEAQ. This receptor was identified in an adult with an advanced solid tumor such as melanoma, head and neck, liver or kidney cancer. The chain links TRBV7-6 to TRBJ2-1, with TRBD2 identical over 11 bases. The sample in question was CD4+ or CD8+ T cells sorted from blood, obtained in a trial of the OX40 agonist ivuxolimab. In DNA, the CDR3 is TGTGCCAGCAGCTGGATTCTAGCGGGAGGAGCCAATGAGCAGTTCTTC. This sequence encodes CASSWILAGGANEQFF.